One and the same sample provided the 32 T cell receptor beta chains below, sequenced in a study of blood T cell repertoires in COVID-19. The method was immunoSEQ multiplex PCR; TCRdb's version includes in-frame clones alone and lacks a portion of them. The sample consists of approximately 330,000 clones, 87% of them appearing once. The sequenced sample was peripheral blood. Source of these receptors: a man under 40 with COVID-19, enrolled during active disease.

This chain's CDR3 is CASSPPGDYGYTF. The CDR3 nucleotides read TGTGCCAGCTCACCCCCAGGTGATTATGGCTACACCTTC. The V and J genes are TRBV18 and TRBJ1-2, with D unclear. The CDR3 covers 13 residues. The germline gives CDR1 KGHSH, CDR2 LQKENI. V was pared by 3 bases and J by 5 bases, with 10 bases between.

This CDR3 is CASSIPSAGGSNEQFF. CDR3 DNA sequence: TGTGCCAGCAGTATCCCTAGCGCGGGAGGCTCGAATGAGCAGTTCTTC. The gene calls are TRBV25-1 and TRBJ2-1; the match to TRBD2 covers 8 bases. CDR1 is MGHDK and CDR2 is SYGVNS in the germline V gene. V trimming: 5 bases; J trimming: 7 bases; junction bases outside the gene matches: 13. There are 16 residues in the CDR3. Full variable domain (outside the CDR3, taken from reference TRBV25-1 and TRBJ2-1): EADIYQTPRYLVIGTGKKITLECSQTMGHDKMYWYQQDPGMELHLIHYSYGVNSTEKGDLSSESTVSRIRTEHFPLTLESARPSHTSQYLCASSIPSAGGSNEQFFGPGTRLTVL.

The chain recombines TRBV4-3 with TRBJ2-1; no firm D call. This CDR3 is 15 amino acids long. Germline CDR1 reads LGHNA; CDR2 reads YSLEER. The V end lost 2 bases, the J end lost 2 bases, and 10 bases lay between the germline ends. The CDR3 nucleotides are TGCGCCAGCAGCCAAATGGCCTTGGCCTACAATGAGCAGTTCTTC. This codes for CASSQMALAYNEQFF.

The CDR3: CASSQESYTEAFF. CDR3 nucleotides: TGTGCCAGCAGCCAAGAGTCTTACACTGAAGCTTTCTTT. The chain has TRBV14 and TRBJ1-1; unclear D gene. The V end lost 0 bases, the J end lost 3 bases, and 5 bases lay between the germline ends. Germline V gene data show CDR1 as SGHDN and CDR2 as FVKESK. The CDR3 totals 13 residues. The entire variable domain, with the rest obtained from reference TRBV14 and TRBJ1-1, is as follows: EAGVTQFPSHSVIEKGQTVTLRCDPISGHDNLYWYRRVMGKEIKFLLHFVKESKQDESGMPNNRFLAERTGGTYSTLKVQPAELEDSGVYFCASSQESYTEAFFGQGTRLTVV.

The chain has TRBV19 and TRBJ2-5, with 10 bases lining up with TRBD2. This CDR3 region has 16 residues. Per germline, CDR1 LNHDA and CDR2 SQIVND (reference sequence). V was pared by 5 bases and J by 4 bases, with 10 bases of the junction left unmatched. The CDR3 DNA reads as TGTGCCAGTAGTCCCGAGGGGACTAGCGATAGAGAGACCCAGTACTTC. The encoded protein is CASSPEGTSDRETQYF.

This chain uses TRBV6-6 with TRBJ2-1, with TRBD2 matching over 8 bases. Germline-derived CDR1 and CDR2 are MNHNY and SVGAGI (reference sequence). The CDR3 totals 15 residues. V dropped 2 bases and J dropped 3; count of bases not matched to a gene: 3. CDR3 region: CASSYGLAGYNEQFF. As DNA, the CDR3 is TGTGCCAGCAGTTACGGTCTAGCGGGCTACAATGAGCAGTTCTTC.

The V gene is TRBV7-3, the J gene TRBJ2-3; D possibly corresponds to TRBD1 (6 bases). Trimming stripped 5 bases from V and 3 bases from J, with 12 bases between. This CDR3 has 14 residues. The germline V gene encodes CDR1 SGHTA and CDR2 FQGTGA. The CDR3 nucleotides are TGTGCCAGCAGCGCCCTGGGACAAACAGATACGCAGTATTTT. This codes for CASSALGQTDTQYF. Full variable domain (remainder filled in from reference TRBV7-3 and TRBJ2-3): GAGVSQTPSNKVTEKGKYVELRCDPISGHTALYWYRQSLGQGPEFLIYFQGTGAADDSGLPNDRFFAVRPEGSVSTLKIQRTERGDSAVYLCASSALGQTDTQYFGPGTRLTVL.

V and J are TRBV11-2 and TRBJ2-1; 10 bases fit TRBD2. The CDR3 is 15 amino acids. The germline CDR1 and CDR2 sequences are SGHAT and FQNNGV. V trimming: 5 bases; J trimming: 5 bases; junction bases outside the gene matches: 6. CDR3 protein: CASSIGLAENNEQFF. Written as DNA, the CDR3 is TGTGCCAGCAGCATCGGACTAGCGGAGAACAATGAGCAGTTCTTC. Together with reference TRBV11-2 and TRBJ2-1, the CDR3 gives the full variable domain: EAGVAQSPRYKIIEKRQSVAFWCNPISGHATLYWYQQILGQGPKLLIQFQNNGVVDDSQLPKDRFSAERLKGVDSTLKIQPAKLEDSAVYLCASSIGLAENNEQFFGPGTRLTVL.

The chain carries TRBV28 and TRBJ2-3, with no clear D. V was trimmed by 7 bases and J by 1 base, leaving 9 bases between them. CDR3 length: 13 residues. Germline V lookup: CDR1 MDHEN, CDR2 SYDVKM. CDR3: CASTPSGTDTQYF. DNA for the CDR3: TGTGCCAGCACCCCCTCAGGCACAGATACGCAGTATTTT.

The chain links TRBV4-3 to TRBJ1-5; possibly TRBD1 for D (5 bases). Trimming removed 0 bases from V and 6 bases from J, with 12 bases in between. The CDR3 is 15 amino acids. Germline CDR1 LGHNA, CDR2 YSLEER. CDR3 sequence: CASSQEYGGSQPQHF. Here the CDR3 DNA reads TGCGCCAGCAGCCAAGAATACGGGGGGAGTCAGCCCCAGCATTTT.

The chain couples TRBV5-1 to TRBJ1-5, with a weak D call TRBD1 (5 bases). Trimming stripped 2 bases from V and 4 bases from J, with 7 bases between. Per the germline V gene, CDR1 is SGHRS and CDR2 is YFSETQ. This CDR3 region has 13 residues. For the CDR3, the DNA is TGCGCCAGCAGCTTAGACAGTAATCAGCCCCAGCATTTT. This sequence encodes CASSLDSNQPQHF. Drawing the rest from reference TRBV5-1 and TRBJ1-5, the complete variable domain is KAGVTQTPRYLIKTRGQQVTLSCSPISGHRSVSWYQQTPGQGLQFLFEYFSETQRNKGNFPGRFSGRQFSNSRSEMNVSTLELGDSALYLCASSLDSNQPQHFGDGTRLSIL.

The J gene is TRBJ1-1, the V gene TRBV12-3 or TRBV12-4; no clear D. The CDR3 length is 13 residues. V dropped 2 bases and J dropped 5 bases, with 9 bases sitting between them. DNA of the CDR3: TGTGCCAGCAGTTTATGGTCGGGGACTGAAGCTTTCTTT. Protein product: CASSLWSGTEAFF.

CDR3 in amino acids: CASSTRTGVPEAFF. DNA for the CDR3: TGTGCCAGCAGCACCCGGACAGGGGTCCCTGAAGCTTTCTTT. V and J are TRBV4-2 and TRBJ1-1, with 9 bases aligning to TRBD1. CDR1 and CDR2 from the germline V gene are LGHNA and YNFKEQ. There are 14 residues in the CDR3. The J segment lost 6 bases and the V segment lost 5 bases, leaving 7 bases of the junction unmatched.

The CDR3 loop is CASSPGTGLNTEAFF. As DNA, the CDR3 is TGTGCCAGCTCTCCCGGGACAGGGCTAAACACTGAAGCTTTCTTT. V is TRBV18 and J is TRBJ1-1; 9 positions match TRBD1. This CDR3 has 15 amino acids. CDR1 KGHSH and CDR2 LQKENI come from the germline V gene. With V trimmed by 6 bases and J by 2 bases, 7 bases remained unmatched.

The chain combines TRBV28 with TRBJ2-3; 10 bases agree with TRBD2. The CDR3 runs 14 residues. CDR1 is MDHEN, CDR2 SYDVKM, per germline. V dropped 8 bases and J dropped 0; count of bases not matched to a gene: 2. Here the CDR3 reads CASGLAASTDTQYF. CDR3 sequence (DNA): TGTGCCAGCGGACTAGCGGCTAGCACAGATACGCAGTATTTT.

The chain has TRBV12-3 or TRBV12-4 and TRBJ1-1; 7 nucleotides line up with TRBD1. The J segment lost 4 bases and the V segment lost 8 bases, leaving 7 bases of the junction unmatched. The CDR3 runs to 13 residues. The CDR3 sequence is CASFIRDSTEAFF. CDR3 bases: TGTGCCAGCTTTATCCGGGACAGCACTGAAGCTTTCTTT.

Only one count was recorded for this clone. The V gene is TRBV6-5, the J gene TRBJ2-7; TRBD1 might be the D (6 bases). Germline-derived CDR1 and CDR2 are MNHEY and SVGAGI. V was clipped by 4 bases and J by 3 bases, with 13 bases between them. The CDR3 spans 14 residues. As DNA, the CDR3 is TGTGCCAGCAGTTTACAGGGAACTAGCTACGAGCAGTACTTC. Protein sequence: CASSLQGTSYEQYF.

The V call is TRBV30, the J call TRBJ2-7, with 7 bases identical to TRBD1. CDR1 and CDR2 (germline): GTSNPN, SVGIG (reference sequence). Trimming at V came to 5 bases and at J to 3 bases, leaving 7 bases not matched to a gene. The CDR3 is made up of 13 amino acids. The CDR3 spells CAWYSTGNYEQYF. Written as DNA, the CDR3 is TGTGCCTGGTACTCGACAGGGAACTACGAGCAGTACTTC.

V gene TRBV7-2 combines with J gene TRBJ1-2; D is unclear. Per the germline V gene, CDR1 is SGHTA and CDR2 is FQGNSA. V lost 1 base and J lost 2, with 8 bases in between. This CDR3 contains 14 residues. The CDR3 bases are TGTGCCAGCAGCTTAGATCAGAGGAACTATGGCTACACCTTC. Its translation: CASSLDQRNYGYTF.

The DNA of the CDR3 is TGTGCCAGTAGTCCTCGGACAGCATACAATCAGCCCCAGCATTTT. Translation: CASSPRTAYNQPQHF. V usage is TRBV19 and J usage is TRBJ1-5; possibly TRBD1 for D (6 bases). The germline gives CDR1 LNHDA, CDR2 SQIVND (reference sequence). There are 15 residues in the CDR3. The ends were cut back, 5 bases at V and 3 bases at J, with 14 bases in the middle.

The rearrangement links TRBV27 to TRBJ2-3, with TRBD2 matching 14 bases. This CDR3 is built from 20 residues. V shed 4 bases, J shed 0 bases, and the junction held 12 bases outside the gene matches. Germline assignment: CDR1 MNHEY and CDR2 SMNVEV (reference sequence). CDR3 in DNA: TGTGCCAGCAGTTCCATCCGACTAGCGGGAGGGCCCTATAGCACAGATACGCAGTATTTT. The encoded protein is CASSSIRLAGGPYSTDTQYF.

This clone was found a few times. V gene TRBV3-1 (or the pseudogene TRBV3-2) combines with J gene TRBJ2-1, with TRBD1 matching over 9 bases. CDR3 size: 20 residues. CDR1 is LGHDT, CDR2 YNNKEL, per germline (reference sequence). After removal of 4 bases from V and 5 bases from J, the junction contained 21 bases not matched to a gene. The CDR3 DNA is TGTGCCAGCAGCCCCCAATTCACCCCAGACCGGGACAGGGTCAACAATGAGCAGTTCTTC. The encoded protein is CASSPQFTPDRDRVNNEQFF.

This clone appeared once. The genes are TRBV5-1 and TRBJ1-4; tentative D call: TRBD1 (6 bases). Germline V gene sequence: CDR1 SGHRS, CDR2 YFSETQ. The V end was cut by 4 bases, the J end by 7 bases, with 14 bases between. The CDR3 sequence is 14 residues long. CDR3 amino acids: CASSLRTDREKLFF. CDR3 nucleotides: TGCGCCAGCAGCCTGAGGACAGACCGTGAAAAACTGTTTTTT.

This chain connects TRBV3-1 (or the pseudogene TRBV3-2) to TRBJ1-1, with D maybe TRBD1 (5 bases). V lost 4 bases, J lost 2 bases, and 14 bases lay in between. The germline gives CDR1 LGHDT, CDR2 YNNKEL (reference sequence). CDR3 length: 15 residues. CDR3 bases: TGTGCCAGCAGCCCCGTGAAGGGGCGAAACACTGAAGCTTTCTTT. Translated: CASSPVKGRNTEAFF.

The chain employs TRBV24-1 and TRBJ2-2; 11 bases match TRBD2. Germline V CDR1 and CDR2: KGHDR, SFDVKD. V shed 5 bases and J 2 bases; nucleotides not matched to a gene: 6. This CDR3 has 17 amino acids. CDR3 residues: CATSGITSGRNTGELFF. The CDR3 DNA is TGTGCCACCAGTGGGATCACTAGCGGGAGAAACACCGGGGAGCTGTTTTTT.

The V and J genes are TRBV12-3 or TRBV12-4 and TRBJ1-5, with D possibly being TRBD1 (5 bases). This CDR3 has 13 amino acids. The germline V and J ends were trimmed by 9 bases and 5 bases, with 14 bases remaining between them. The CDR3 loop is CASWGGRHQPQHF. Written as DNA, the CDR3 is TGTGCCAGTTGGGGGGGGAGGCATCAGCCCCAGCATTTT.

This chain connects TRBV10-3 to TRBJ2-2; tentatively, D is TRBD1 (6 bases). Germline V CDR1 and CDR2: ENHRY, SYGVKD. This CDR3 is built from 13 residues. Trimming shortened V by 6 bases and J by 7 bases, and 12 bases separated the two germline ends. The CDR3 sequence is CAIREQGNGELFF. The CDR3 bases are TGTGCCATCAGGGAACAGGGTAACGGGGAGCTGTTTTTT.

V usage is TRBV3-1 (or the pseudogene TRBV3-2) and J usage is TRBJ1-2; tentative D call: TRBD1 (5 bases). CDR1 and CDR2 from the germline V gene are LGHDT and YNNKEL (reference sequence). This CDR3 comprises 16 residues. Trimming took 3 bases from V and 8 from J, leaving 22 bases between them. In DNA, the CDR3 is TGTGCCAGCAGCCATCTGCGCTTGGAAACAGGCTACGGCTACACCTTC. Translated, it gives CASSHLRLETGYGYTF.

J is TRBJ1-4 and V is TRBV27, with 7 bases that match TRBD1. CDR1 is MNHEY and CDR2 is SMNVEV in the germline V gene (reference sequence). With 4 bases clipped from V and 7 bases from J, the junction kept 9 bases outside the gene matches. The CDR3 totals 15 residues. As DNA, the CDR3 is TGTGCCAGCAGTTCCTCAAACAGGGGAGGTGAAAAACTGTTTTTT. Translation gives CASSSSNRGGEKLFF.

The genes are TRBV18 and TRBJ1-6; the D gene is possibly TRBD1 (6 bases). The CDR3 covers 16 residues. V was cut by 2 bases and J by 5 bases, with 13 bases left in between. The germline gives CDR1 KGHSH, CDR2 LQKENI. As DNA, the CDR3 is TGTGCCAGCTCACCATTCGACCAGGGGAATAATTCACCCCTCCACTTT. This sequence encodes CASSPFDQGNNSPLHF.

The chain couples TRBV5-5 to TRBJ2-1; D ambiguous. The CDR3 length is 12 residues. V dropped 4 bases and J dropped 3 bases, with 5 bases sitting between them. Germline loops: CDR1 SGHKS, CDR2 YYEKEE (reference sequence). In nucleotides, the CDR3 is TGTGCCAGCAGCCGCAGCTACAATGAGCAGTTCTTC. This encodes CASSRSYNEQFF.

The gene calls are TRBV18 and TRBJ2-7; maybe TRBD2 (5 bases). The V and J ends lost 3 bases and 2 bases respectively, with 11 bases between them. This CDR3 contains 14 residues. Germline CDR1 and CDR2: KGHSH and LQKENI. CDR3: CASSPNAGTYEQYF. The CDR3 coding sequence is TGTGCCAGCTCACCTAACGCCGGGACCTACGAGCAGTACTTC.